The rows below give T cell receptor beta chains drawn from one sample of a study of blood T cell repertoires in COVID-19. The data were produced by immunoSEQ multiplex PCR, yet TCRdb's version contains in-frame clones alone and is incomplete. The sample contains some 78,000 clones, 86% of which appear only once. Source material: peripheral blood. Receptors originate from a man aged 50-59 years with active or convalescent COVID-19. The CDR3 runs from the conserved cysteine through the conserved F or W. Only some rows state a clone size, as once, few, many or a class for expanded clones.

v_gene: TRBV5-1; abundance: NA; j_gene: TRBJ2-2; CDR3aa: CASSGGTSGGFTGELFF
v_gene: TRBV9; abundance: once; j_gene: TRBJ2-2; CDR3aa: CASSDPTSGGETGELFF
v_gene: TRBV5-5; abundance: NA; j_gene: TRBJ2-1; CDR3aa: CASSLDPSGGPYNEQFF
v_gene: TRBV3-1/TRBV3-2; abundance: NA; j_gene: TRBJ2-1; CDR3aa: CASSQDTGSYNEQFF
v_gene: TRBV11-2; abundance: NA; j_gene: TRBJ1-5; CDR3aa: CASSQEAQGALQPQHF
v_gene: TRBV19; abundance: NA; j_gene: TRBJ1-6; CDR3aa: CASSGKGGYNSPLHF
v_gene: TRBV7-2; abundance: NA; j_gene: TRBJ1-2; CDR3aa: CASSLPTSGYTF
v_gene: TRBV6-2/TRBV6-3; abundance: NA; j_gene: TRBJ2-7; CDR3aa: CASSLNRYYEQYF
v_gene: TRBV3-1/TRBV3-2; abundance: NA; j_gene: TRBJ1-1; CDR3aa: CASSHSDRLNTEAFF
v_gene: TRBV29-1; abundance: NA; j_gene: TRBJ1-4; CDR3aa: CSVGREGEKLFF
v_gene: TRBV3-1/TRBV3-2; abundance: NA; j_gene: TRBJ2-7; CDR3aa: CASTSGGGEQYF
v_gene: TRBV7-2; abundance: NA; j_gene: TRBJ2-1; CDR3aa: CASSSLAGYEQFF
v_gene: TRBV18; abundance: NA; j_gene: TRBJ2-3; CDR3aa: CASSSPPTGFTDTQYF
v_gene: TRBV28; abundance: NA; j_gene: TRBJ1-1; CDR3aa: CASSRRRAFF
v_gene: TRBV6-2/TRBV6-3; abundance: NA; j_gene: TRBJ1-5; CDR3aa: CASSYAGVGQPQHF
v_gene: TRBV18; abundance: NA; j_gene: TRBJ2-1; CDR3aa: CASSPRTGVGNEQFF
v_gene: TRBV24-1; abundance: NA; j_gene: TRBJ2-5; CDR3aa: CATSDTQDWEETQYF
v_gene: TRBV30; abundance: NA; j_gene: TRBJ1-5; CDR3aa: CAWGTESNQPQHF
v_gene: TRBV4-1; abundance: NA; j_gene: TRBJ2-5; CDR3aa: CASSQSTSGGFETQYF
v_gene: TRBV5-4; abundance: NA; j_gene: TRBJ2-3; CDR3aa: CASSLGTGGRGDTQYF
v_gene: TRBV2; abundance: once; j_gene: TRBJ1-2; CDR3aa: CASSRAGVDYGYTF
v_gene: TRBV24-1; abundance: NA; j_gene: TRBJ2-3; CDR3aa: CATSDLQGESTDTQYF
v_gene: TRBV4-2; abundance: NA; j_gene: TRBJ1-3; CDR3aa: CASSQDRDRGLGNTIYF
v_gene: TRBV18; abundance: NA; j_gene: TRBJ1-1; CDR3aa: CASSPQLNRMNTEAFF
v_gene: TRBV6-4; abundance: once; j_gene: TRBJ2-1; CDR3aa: CASSDNRRFSYNEQFF
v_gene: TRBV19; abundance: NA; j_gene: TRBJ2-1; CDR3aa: CASSIVTAYNEQFF
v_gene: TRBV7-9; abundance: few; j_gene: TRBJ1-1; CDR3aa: CASSSSTGDTEAFF
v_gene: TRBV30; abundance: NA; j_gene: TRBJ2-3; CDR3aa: CAWSRVRGGEDTQYF
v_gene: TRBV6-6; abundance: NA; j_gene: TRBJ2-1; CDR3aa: CASSTGLAGGEQFF
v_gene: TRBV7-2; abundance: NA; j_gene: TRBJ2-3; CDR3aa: CASSHGGSTDTQYF
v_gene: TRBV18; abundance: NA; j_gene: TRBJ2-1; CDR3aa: CASSPPSAGNEQFF
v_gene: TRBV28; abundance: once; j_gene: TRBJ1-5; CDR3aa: CASSYDYRDSNQPQHF
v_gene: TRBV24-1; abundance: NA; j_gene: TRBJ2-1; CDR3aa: CATSEQYNEQFF
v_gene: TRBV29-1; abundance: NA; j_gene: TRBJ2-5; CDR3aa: CSVESRFQETQYF
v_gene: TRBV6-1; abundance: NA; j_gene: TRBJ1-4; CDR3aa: CASSALTGPTNEKLFF
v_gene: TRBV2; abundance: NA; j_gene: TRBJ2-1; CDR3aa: CASKDSTFLHEQFF
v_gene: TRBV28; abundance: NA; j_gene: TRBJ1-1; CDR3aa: CASTLGHLNTEAFF
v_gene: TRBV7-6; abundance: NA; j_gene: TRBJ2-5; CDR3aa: CASSLALRGGPSETQYF
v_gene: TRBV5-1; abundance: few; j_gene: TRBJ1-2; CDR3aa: CASSLAGGGENGYTF
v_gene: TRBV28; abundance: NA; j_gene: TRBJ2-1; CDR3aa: CASQTGNYNEQFF
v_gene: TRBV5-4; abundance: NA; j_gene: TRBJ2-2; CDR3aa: CASSPGGGAYTGELFF
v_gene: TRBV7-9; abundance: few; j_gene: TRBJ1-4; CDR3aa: CASREEGFGEKLFF
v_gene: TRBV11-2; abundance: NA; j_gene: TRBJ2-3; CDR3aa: CASSSGTGGSTDTQYF
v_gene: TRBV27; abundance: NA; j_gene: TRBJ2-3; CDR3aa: CASSSILVTDTQYF
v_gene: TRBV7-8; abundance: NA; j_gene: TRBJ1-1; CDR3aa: CASSLRDTLMNTEAFF